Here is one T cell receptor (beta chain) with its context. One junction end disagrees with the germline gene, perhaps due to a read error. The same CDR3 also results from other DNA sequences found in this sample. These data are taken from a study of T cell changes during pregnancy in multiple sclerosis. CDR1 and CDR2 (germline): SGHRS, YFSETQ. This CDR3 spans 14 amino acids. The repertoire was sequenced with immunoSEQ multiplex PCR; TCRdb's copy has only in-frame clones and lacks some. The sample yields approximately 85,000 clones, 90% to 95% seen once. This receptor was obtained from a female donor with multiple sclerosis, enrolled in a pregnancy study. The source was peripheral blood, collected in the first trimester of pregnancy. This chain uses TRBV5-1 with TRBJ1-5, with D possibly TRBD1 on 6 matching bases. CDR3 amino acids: CASSLDSPNQPQHF. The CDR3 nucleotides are TGTGCCAGCAGTTTGGACAGTCCCAATCAGCCCCAGCATTTT.